What follows is one T cell receptor (beta chain) and its context. Its antigen remains unidentified. The authors prepared the TCRbeta library with unique molecular identifiers. TCRdb re-analysed the PCR reads in MiXCR, keeping a single row per CDR3 protein. The table records 600,000 to 700,000 distinct CDR3 sequences, 10% to 15% of them present only once. This CDR3 contains 16 residues. V was cut by 6 bases and J by 5 bases, with 21 bases left in between. This sample is drawn from a study of T-cell reconstitution after alpha-beta-depleted transplantation in children. Study-level points and caveats: After transplant, at about two months, alpha-beta T cells were reportedly derived from several hundred expanded graft clones. Surviving thymic progenitors and recipient T cells were the source of high TCRbeta diversity at day 60 in some patients.

The chain recombines TRBV12-3 or TRBV12-4 with TRBJ2-3; maybe TRBD2 (5 bases). The sequence was obtained from a girl aged 2 to 10 with congenital amegakaryocytic thrombocytopenia, due to receive a stem cell transplant. The sequencing here drew on PBMCs, taken before TCRalphabeta/CD19-depleted stem cell transplant. CDR3 amino acids: CASSRPIALTVDTQYF. The CDR3 DNA reads as TGTGCCAGCAGCCGACCCATAGCGCTCACGGTAGATACGCAGTATTTT.